The 26 T cell receptor beta chains in this list originate from one sample, sequenced in a study of blood T cell repertoires in COVID-19. Sequencing was performed with immunoSEQ multiplex PCR; in TCRdb, only in-frame clones are kept and a portion is missing. The sample contains about 270,000 clones, approximately 92% of which appear only once. The sequenced sample was PBMCs or T cells enriched from blood (not recorded which). These receptors all come from a young woman who had recovered from COVID-19.

V gene TRBV5-6 combines with J gene TRBJ1-4, with D maybe TRBD1 (6 bases). CDR1 is SGHDT and CDR2 is YYEEEE in the germline V gene. V was shortened by 1 base and J by 3 bases, with 10 bases between the two germline ends. This CDR3 has 15 residues. The CDR3 DNA is TGTGCCAGCAGCTTGCTCGACAGGTCTAATGAAAAACTGTTTTTT. Translating gives CASSLLDRSNEKLFF.

V gene TRBV18 combines with J gene TRBJ1-1; no firm D call. V shed 4 bases and J shed 4 bases, with 7 bases lying between them. The CDR3 has 12 residues. The germline V gene has CDR1 KGHSH and CDR2 LQKENI. CDR3 protein: CASSLAGTEAFF. The CDR3 DNA follows: TGTGCCAGCTCACTTGCGGGCACTGAAGCTTTCTTT.

In nucleotides, the CDR3 is TGTGCCAGCAGCTTAGGAGGACAGACGGGTGACACCTTC. Translated: CASSLGGQTGDTF. V gene TRBV7-9 combines with J gene TRBJ1-2, with D tentatively TRBD1 (6 bases). Germline CDR1 SEHNR, CDR2 FQNEAQ (reference sequence). The CDR3 spans 13 residues. Trimming took 1 base from V and 12 from J, leaving 15 bases between them.

Remarks on this clone: This specimen includes other DNA sequences encoding the same CDR3. The chain combines TRBV11-2 with TRBJ1-2, with TRBD1 as a possible D gene (6 bases). The germline V gene encodes CDR1 SGHAT and CDR2 FQNNGV. V lost 6 bases, J lost 1 base, and 9 bases lay in between. The CDR3 is 13 amino acids. The CDR3 DNA is TGTGCCAGCAGTCCGGACAGTAACTATGGCTACACCTTC. Encoded protein: CASSPDSNYGYTF. The entire variable domain, with the rest obtained from reference TRBV11-2 and TRBJ1-2, is as follows: EAGVAQSPRYKIIEKRQSVAFWCNPISGHATLYWYQQILGQGPKLLIQFQNNGVVDDSQLPKDRFSAERLKGVDSTLKIQPAKLEDSAVYLCASSPDSNYGYTFGSGTRLTVV.

The rearrangement links TRBV10-1 to TRBJ1-1, with unresolved D. Germline V gene lookup returns CDR1 WNHNN and CDR2 SYGVQD (reference sequence). The V end was cut by 2 bases, the J end by 7 bases, with 5 bases between. CDR3 size: 11 residues. The CDR3 region has the DNA TGCGCCAGCAGTGAGATCTGTGAAGCTTTCTTT. This encodes CASSEICEAFF.

The gene calls are TRBV4-1 and TRBJ2-7, with 11 nucleotides matching TRBD2. V shed 6 bases and J 4 bases; nucleotides not matched to a gene: 5. The germline gives CDR1 MGHRA, CDR2 YSYEKL. The CDR3 totals 14 residues. This CDR3 reads CASSKTSGEYEQYF. CDR3 in DNA: TGCGCCAGCAGTAAGACTAGCGGGGAATACGAGCAGTACTTC.

The V gene is TRBV7-9, the J gene TRBJ1-1, with a weak D call TRBD1 (6 bases). Germline V lookup: CDR1 SEHNR, CDR2 FQNEAQ (reference sequence). The CDR3 is made up of 15 amino acids. The V end was cut by 5 bases, the J end by 0 bases, with 13 bases between. CDR3 in DNA: TGTGCCAGCAGCCTAACCGGGACATTGAACACTGAAGCTTTCTTT. Encoded protein: CASSLTGTLNTEAFF.

The genes are TRBV5-1 and TRBJ1-1; D uncertain. The CDR3 has 13 amino acids. Germline CDR1 is SGHRS and CDR2 is YFSETQ. V was cut by 1 base and J by 2 bases, with 6 bases left in between. The CDR3 region is CASSLPPNTEAFF. Written as DNA, the CDR3 is TGCGCCAGCAGCTTGCCCCCTAACACTGAAGCTTTCTTT.

V is TRBV5-8 and J is TRBJ2-5; no reliable D call. Trimming left V 2 bases short and J 1 base short, with 6 bases between. CDR1 and CDR2 from the germline V gene are SGHTS and YDEGEE. This CDR3 is built from 13 residues. This chain's CDR3 is CASSFRGQETQYF. CDR3 DNA sequence: TGTGCCAGCAGCTTTAGAGGCCAAGAGACCCAGTACTTC.

As regards this clone: The same CDR3 is also encoded by other DNA sequences in this sample. J is TRBJ1-2 and V is TRBV7-9, with D hard to call. The V end lost 2 bases, the J end lost 6 bases, and 7 bases lay between the germline ends. CDR3 size: 12 residues. The germline V gene has CDR1 SEHNR and CDR2 FQNEAQ (reference sequence). CDR3 coding DNA: TGTGCCAGCAGCTTAACCGGGGATGGCTACACCTTC. Residues: CASSLTGDGYTF. The variable domain in full, with the rest retrieved from reference TRBV7-9 and TRBJ1-2, is DTGVSQNPRHKITKRGQNVTFRCDPISEHNRLYWYRQTLGQGPEFLTYFQNEAQLEKSRLLSDRFSAERPKGSFSTLEIQRTEQGDSAMYLCASSLTGDGYTFGSGTRLTVV.

This clone was seen a single time. The CDR3 DNA follows: TGTGCCAGCAGTGAAAGACTAGCGGGGGTACAAGAGACCCAGTACTTC. Translating gives CASSERLAGVQETQYF. This chain joins TRBV2 and TRBJ2-5; 12 bases align to TRBD2. Germline V lookup: CDR1 SNHLY, CDR2 FYNNEI. The CDR3 is 16 amino acids. V shed 2 bases, J shed 2 bases, and the junction held 3 bases outside the gene matches.

The rearrangement links TRBV9 to TRBJ2-6; D call uncertain. V lost 3 bases and J 4 bases, leaving 8 bases between the germline ends. CDR3 size: 14 residues. The V gene's germline CDR1 is SGDLS and CDR2 YYNGEE. CDR3 in DNA: TGTGCCAGCAGCGCCCCCTTGGGGGCCAACGTCCTGACTTTC. Protein sequence: CASSAPLGANVLTF.

The genes are TRBV30 and TRBJ1-1; possible D gene TRBD1, 5 bases. The CDR3 is 11 residues long. CDR1 and CDR2 from the germline V gene are GTSNPN and SVGIG (reference sequence). The ends were cut back, 2 bases at V and 8 bases at J, with 9 bases in the middle. CDR3 bases: TGTGCCTGGAGTCTGACAGACGAAGCTTTCTTT. Translation gives CAWSLTDEAFF.

The chain couples TRBV12-5 to TRBJ2-7; 9 nucleotides agree with TRBD1. Germline-derived CDR1 and CDR2 are LGHNT and FRNRAP. V shed 6 bases, J shed 4 bases, and the junction held 4 bases outside the gene matches. The CDR3 runs 13 residues. The CDR3 loop reads CASGRGQGYEQYF. CDR3 in DNA: TGTGCTAGTGGACGAGGACAGGGGTACGAGCAGTACTTC.

This chain connects TRBV7-6 to TRBJ1-6, with TRBD1 as a possible D gene (6 bases). Looked up from germline, CDR1 is SGHVS and CDR2 is FNYEAQ. V shed 1 base and J shed 5 bases, with 18 bases lying between them. The CDR3 runs 18 residues. CDR3 coding DNA: TGTGCCAGCAGCTTAGGTTCCAAAGACAGGCGGGATAATTCACCCCTCCACTTT. Amino acids: CASSLGSKDRRDNSPLHF.

The chain's CDR3 is CASSQVDRYNQPQHF. The CDR3 DNA reads as TGCGCCAGCAGCCAAGTGGACAGATACAATCAGCCCCAGCATTTT. The chain uses TRBV4-1 and TRBJ1-5; possible D gene TRBD1, 6 bases. Trimming took off 1 base at V and 3 bases at J, with 10 bases between the two ends. The CDR3 sequence is 15 residues long. CDR1 is MGHRA and CDR2 is YSYEKL in the germline V gene.

The rearrangement uses TRBV9 and TRBJ2-7; D not resolved. Germline V gene sequence: CDR1 SGDLS, CDR2 YYNGEE. V gave up 0 bases and J gave up 3 bases, with 10 bases separating them. This CDR3 spans 14 amino acids. The CDR3 spells CASSVAVEFYEQYF. The CDR3 DNA is TGTGCCAGCAGCGTAGCTGTGGAGTTCTACGAGCAGTACTTC.

This chain connects TRBV19 to TRBJ1-1; 9 nucleotides align to TRBD1. Germline lookup yields CDR1 LNHDA and CDR2 SQIVND (reference sequence). This CDR3 is built from 15 residues. V trimming: 1 base; J trimming: 5 bases; junction bases outside the gene matches: 5. The CDR3 region is CASSIAGTGLTEAFF. CDR3 nucleotide sequence: TGTGCCAGTAGTATAGCCGGGACAGGGTTGACTGAAGCTTTCTTT.

The chain is built from TRBV9 and TRBJ2-3, with D unclear. The CDR3 sequence is 12 residues long. Germline CDR1 and CDR2: SGDLS and YYNGEE. The V end lost 0 bases, the J end lost 10 bases, and 9 bases lay between the germline ends. CDR3 in amino acids: CASSVDSYSQYF. DNA for the CDR3: TGTGCCAGCAGCGTAGATAGTTACTCGCAGTATTTT.

The chain employs TRBV3-1 (or the pseudogene TRBV3-2) and TRBJ1-6, with D uncertain. V lost 11 bases and J lost 5, with 19 bases in between. The CDR3 has 15 residues. Germline assignment: CDR1 LGHDT and CDR2 YNNKEL (reference sequence). Here the CDR3 reads CASRELVLHNSPLHF. CDR3 DNA sequence: TGTGCCTCACGGGAATTGGTCTTACATAATTCACCCCTCCACTTT.

The V call is TRBV12-5, the J call TRBJ1-2; no firm D call. There are 15 residues in the CDR3. V lost 0 bases and J 5 bases, leaving 13 bases between the germline ends. From germline, CDR1 is LGHNT and CDR2 FRNRAP. The CDR3 spells CASGLVLGTSYGYTF. The CDR3 nucleotides are TGTGCTAGTGGTTTGGTACTCGGTACTTCTTATGGCTACACCTTC.

The V call is TRBV7-9, the J call TRBJ1-2; D is perhaps TRBD1 (6 bases). V was pared by 8 bases and J by 6 bases, with 16 bases between. The CDR3 consists of 13 residues. CDR1 is SEHNR, CDR2 FQNEAQ, per germline (reference sequence). The CDR3 spells CASFRPGANGYTF. In DNA, the CDR3 is TGTGCCAGCTTCCGGCCAGGGGCGAATGGCTACACCTTC.

The chain combines TRBV5-1 with TRBJ2-3, with D possibly matching TRBD2 (5 bases). This CDR3 region has 15 residues. From germline, CDR1 is SGHRS and CDR2 YFSETQ. Trimming removed 1 base at V and 4 bases at J, with 13 bases between. CDR3 protein: CASSLRGTFADTQYF. CDR3 bases: TGCGCCAGCAGCTTGCGGGGAACCTTCGCAGATACGCAGTATTTT.

This chain links TRBV7-9 with TRBJ1-1; maybe TRBD1 (5 bases). CDR3 length: 13 amino acids. CDR1 and CDR2 from the germline V gene are SEHNR and FQNEAQ (reference sequence). The V gene lost 5 bases and the J gene lost 6 bases, with 13 bases spanning the gap. This CDR3 is CASSLEVGAEAFF. The CDR3, as DNA: TGTGCCAGCAGCCTAGAGGTAGGGGCTGAAGCTTTCTTT.

The V and J genes are TRBV30 and TRBJ2-7; weak D call: TRBD2 (7 bases). The CDR3 length is 14 residues. Germline V gives CDR1 GTSNPN, CDR2 SVGIG (reference sequence). V shed 6 bases and J shed 0 bases, with 15 bases lying between them. CDR3 in amino acids: CACSGGPISYEQYF. In DNA, the CDR3 is TGTGCCTGCTCCGGGGGGCCGATCTCCTACGAGCAGTACTTC.

This CDR3 is CASSIQGVGGFSGANVLTF. The DNA for the CDR3 is TGTGCCAGCAGTATTCAAGGGGTGGGCGGATTCTCTGGGGCCAACGTCCTGACTTTC. The rearrangement uses TRBV6-4 and TRBJ2-6; D might be TRBD1 (5 bases). The CDR3 is made up of 19 amino acids. Trimming took 5 bases from V and 0 from J, leaving 20 bases between them. Germline V gene data show CDR1 as MRHNA and CDR2 as SNTAGT.